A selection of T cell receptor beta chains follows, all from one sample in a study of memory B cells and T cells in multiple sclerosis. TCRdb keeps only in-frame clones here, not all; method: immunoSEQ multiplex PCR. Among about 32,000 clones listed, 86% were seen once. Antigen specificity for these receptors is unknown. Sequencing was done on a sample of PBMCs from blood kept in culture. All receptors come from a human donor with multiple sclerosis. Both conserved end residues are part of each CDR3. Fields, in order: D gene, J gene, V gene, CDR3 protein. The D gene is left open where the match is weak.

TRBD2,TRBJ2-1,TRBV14,CASSQYLGGDNEQFF
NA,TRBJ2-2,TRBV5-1,CASSLMSMENTGELFF
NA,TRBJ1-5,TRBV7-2,CASSTDLGGGQPQHF
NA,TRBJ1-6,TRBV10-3,CAISESRGLGNSPLHF
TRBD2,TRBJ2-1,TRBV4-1,CASSQVSGGSNEQFF
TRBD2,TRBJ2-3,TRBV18,CASSPLAGLAGGLADTQYF
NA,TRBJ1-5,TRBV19,CASSHPQSNQPQHF
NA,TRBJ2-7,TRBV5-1,CASTPSWGAYEQYF
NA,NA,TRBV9,CASNQGISSYEQYF
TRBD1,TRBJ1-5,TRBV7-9,CASSLEREGQGGNQPQHF
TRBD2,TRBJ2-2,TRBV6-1,CASSEARSGGFTGELFF
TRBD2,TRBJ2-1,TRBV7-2,CASSPLGLVHNEQFF
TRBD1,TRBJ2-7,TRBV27,CASRGDSSYEQYF
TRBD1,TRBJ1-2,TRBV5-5,CASSRGQGPNTF
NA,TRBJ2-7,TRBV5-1,CASSPRGGSFQFSYEQYF
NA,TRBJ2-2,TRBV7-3,CASSLRSGELFF
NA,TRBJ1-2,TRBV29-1,CSVDTQWEGGYTF
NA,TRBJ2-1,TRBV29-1,CSVTPPARVGNEQFF
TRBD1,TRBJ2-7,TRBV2,CASRGQGYEQYF
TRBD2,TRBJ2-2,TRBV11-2,CASSLGWPSGTNTGELFF
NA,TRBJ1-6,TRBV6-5,CASSYLGSQDSPLHF
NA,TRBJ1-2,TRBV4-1,CASSQEWGPGQANYGYTF
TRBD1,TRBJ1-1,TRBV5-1,CASSLHQGAEAFF
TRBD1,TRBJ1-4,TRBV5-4,CASSRTGGGEANEKLFF
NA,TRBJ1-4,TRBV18,CASSPDGNEKLFF
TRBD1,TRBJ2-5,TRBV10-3,CAIRRQGEETQYF
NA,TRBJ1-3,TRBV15,CATGASGNTIYF
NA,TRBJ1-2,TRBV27,CASSLSPSAVVYGYTF
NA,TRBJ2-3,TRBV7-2,CASSLLITDTQYF
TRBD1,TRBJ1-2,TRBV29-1,CSGGTGLNLGYGYTF
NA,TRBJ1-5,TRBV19,CASSQRDGGRPQHF
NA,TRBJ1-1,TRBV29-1,CSVEIRRYTEAFF
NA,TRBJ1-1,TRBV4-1,CASSQDLRGNTEAFF
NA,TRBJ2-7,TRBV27,CASSNPGLQGEQYF
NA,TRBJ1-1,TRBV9,CASSVDKDTEAFF
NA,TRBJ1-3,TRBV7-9,CASSLPQGPSGNTIYF
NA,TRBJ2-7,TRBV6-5,CASSYGTGSSYEQYF
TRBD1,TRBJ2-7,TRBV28,CASSFWDRTYEQYF
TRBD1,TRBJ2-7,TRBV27,CASSPGTGGSEQYF
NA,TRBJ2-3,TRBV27,CASSSLSSFTDTQYF
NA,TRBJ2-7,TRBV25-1,CASSVGLLGEQYF
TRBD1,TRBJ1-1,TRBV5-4,CASSYAGTGINTEAFF
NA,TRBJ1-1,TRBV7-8,CASSLGGDTEAFF
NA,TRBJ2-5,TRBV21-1,CASSNGGRERTEETQYF
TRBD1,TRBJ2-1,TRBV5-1,CASSLAGQGPDEQFF
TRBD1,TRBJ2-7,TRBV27,CASREDRGHYEQYF
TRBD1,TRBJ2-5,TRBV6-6,CASSYGTGGKTQYF
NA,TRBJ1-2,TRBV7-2,CASSLGRNYGYTF
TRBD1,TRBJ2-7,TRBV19,CASRPPGQASYEQYF
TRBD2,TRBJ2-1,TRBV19,CATEETSGRNEQFF
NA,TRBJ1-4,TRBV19,CASSIQQGGEKLFF
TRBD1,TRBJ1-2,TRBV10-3,CATNPGPTGGGTSNYGYTF
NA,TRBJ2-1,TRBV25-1,CASSTGRGQFF
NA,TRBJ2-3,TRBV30,CAWSSGAGTDTQYF
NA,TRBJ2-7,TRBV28,CASSFGWGPYEQYF
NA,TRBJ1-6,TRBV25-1,CASSGRQRGFNSPLHF
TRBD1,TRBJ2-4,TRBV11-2,CASRGQLNIQYF
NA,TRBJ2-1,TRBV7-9,CASSPPFRSSSYNEQFF